This TCR beta chain is from a study of CXCR3-negative and CXCR3-positive naive CD8 T cells. The wider study: Total TRB output reached around 140 million reads, about 1.5 +/- 0.3 million per library. Findings and limits, study-wide: TRB CDR3 hydrophobicity was greater in CXCR3-positive naive cells than in CXCR3-negative naive cells.

Germline V lookup: CDR1 MNHEY, CDR2 SMNVEV (reference sequence). The CDR3 has 14 amino acids. The libraries of TRB cDNA were prepared using 5' RACE with UMI labels. From the 5' RACE reads, TCRdb lists one entry per CDR3 protein and no DNA. The data show about 5,800 distinct CDR3 sequences, and the top ten clones hold less than 2.5%. A word on this clonotype: The antigen remains unidentified.

This clonotype was obtained from a human donor in good health. Some clones in this sample may be carry-over from other donors' samples. The specimen sequenced was naive CXCR3+ CD8+ T cells from blood. Subset reported: CD45RO-CCR7+CD27+CD95- naive CD8+ T cells expressing CXCR3 (TNR3+). The chain joins TRBV27 to TRBJ2-7; TCRdb calls TRBD1, which cannot be checked without DNA. CDR3 residues: CASSFTRGFYEQYF.